This record concerns one T cell receptor (beta chain) sequence. Its cognate antigen is unknown. CD4+ cells underwent separation, giving CD45RA+ naive and CD45RA-negative memory subsets. The sample originates from a study of shared clonotypes between healthy human individuals. The table came from immunoSEQ multiplex PCR; TCRdb's copy has only in-frame clones and leaves some out. This table holds fewer than 1.8 million clones, just under 99% found once. Overall study findings and caveats: Estimated clonotype richness was generally higher in naive than memory subsets.

V trimming: 8 bases; J trimming: 6 bases; junction bases outside the gene matches: 7. This CDR3 has 13 residues. The germline V gene has CDR1 SNHLY and CDR2 FYNNEI. The chain employs TRBV2 and TRBJ2-1; 7 nucleotides line up with TRBD2. Sequencing used naive CD4+ T cells sorted from blood. Described subset: CD45RA+ positively selected. This TCR derives from a man aged 25 to 45 in good health. CDR3 in amino acids: CASGGGPRNEQFF. The CDR3 nucleotides read TGTGCCAGCGGGGGGGGACCTCGCAATGAGCAGTTCTTC.